This TCR beta chain was observed in a study of shared clonotypes between healthy human individuals. Authors' data handling: Filtering of immunoSEQ junctional sequences could not match full-length read filtering. Clones were sequenced by immunoSEQ multiplex PCR, and TCRdb holds only the in-frame ones, with some missing. That table supplies the V and J calls and clone size; D and trimming were determined from the DNA. The data show some 530,000 clones, over 70% seen once. The sequence was obtained from a woman aged 40 to 49 in good health. Some clones in this sample may be carry-over from other donors' samples. Material: PBMCs.

The CDR3 protein is CASTHQQGPYEQYF. The CDR3 nucleotides are TGCGCCAGCACCCACCAACAGGGACCCTACGAGCAGTACTTC. The gene calls are TRBV4-1 and TRBJ2-7, with a tentative D call TRBD1 (6 bases). This CDR3 contains 14 residues. Trimming shortened V by 7 bases and J by 2 bases, and 15 bases separated the two germline ends. From germline, CDR1 is MGHRA and CDR2 YSYEKL.